This T cell receptor (beta chain) was captured by sequencing in a study of beta chain features in type 1 diabetes (dated 2018 in TCRdb). For context, the study as a whole: No differences in mean age, gender distribution, total cell number or subset yield were found between patients and healthy donors. A total of 90 million to 120 million sorted cells were examined across all samples, and a strong correlation was observed between cell number per subset and RNA yield. The study compared the TCRB repertoires of sorted circulating CD4+ T cell subsets in recently diagnosed type 1 diabetes patients with those in matched healthy donors. Regulatory and stem cell-like memory subsets were isolated from only 8 patients and roughly eight healthy donors, whereas naive and central memory subsets came from all 28 donors. General conclusions and limits of the study: A moderate but significant shortening of TCRB CDR3 length was observed in type 1 diabetes patients in all four CD4+ subsets. The naive, central memory and regulatory TCRB repertoires appeared to resemble one another more closely among patients than among healthy donors. Because the HLA sub-analyses included only small numbers of individuals, any influence of HLA type on TCRB rearrangement was left unresolved. Because cDNA was sequenced instead of genomic DNA, highly expressing activated cells could be over-represented, though the groups showed no difference in activation or CD3 levels. At VDJ recombination sites, patients with type 1 diabetes made fewer insertions and deleted more nucleotides, a pattern implying thymic rearrangement abnormalities. Shorter templates might have been favored by PCR, but patient and control samples were amplified and corrected together, so both groups would have been affected equally by any skew.

A single peripheral blood draw of about 116 mL on average was collected from each donor into heparinised tubes. A BD FACSAria II was used to sort naive, central memory, regulatory and stem cell-like memory CD4+ T cells with a panel that included CD45RO, CCR7, CD25, CD127, CD95 and CD27. All sorted populations exceeded 98% purity. Right away, PBMCs were isolated by Lymphoprep density gradient centrifugation and were stained directly, with no culture step. Samples were stained and sorted in pairs, with one healthy donor and one patient per experiment, so that batch effects were minimized. V is cut back by 3 bases and J by 5 bases, with 9 bases in the junction unmatched. The cysteine opens and the phenylalanine closes a CDR3 of 16 amino acids. The entry retains the CDR3 DNA only, 48 bases that are in frame from base 1. Sequences MGHRA (CDR1) and YSYEKL (CDR2) are obtained from the germline V gene. Remarks on this clone: Its antigen is currently not known. Base qualities were left out, and no much larger clone turns up one base away.

The High Capacity cDNA Reverse Transcription Kit was used to reverse transcribe all of the isolated RNA, meaning that expressed TCRB transcripts were what got sequenced. Naive, central memory and regulatory T cell samples underwent deep immunoSEQ sequencing, averaging approximately 3.3 million total reads per sample. After sorted cells were lysed in RLT buffer, RNA was extracted with DNase-treated RNeasy Micro or Mini kits, with the choice depending on cell number. To prevent cross-contamination, each cell subset was processed individually, whereas patient and healthy donor samples were processed jointly. The immunoSEQ multiplex PCR was used to amplify TCRB sequences from cDNA, yielding 87-bp fragments that span the CDR3 region. Amplicons were sequenced on the Illumina HiSeq platform. The paper's processing steps were these. PCR bias was computationally corrected using synthetic template baselines, reads within Hamming distance 2 were collapsed, and singletons that could not be merged were discarded. Reads were aligned against IMGT to assign V, D and J genes, CDR3 length and insertions or deletions at six rearrangement sites. Within each subset, clonotype counts were normalized to sorted cell number, after which true diversity and Gini coefficients were computed with the tcR R package. The overlap coefficient, calculated on TCRB nucleotide sequences, was used to measure repertoire sharing. Out-of-frame TCRB sequences from naive cells were analyzed to stand in for the pre-selection repertoire. The table was pulled from immuneACCESS by TCRdb, which kept in-frame rearrangements only. Such tables lose some clones; where checked, under half of the loss comes from unresolved V genes, and the rest has no known cause. V and J calls and clone size come straight from that table; D and trimming were deduced from the DNA. This sample comprises about 740,000 clones, about an eighth of them detected only once. Less than 0.025% of the sample rests with the top ten.

The TCR sequence derives from a young man with type 1 diabetes. The sample taken for sequencing was naive CD4+ T cells from blood. The intended sense of this specimen's cell subset or site label: true naive CD4+ T cells. In this chain, TRBV4-1 is recombined with TRBJ2-1, and 8 junctional nucleotides match TRBD1. The nucleotide sequence is given as TGCGCCAGCAGCCACCTTGACAGGGGTGATAACAATGAGCAGTTCTTC. Translation gives CASSHLDRGDNNEQFF.